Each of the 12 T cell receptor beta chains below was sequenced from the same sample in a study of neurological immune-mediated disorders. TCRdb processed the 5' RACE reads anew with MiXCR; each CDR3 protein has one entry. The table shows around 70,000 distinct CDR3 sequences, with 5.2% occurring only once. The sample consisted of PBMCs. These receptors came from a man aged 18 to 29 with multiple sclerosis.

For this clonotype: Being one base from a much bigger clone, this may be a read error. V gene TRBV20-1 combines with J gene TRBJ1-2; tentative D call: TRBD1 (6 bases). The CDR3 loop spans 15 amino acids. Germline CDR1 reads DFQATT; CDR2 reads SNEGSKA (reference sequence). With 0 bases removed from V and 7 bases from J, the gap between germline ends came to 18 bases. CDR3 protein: CSARDRDMGVGGYTF. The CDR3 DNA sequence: TGCAGTGCTAGAGACCGGGACATGGGCGTCGGTGGCTACACCTTC.

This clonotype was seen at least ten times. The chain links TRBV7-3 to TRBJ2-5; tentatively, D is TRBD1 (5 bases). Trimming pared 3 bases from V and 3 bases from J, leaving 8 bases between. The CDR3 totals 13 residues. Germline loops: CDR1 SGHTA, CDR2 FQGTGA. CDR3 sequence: CASSFRGKETQYF. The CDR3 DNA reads TGTGCCAGCAGCTTTAGGGGAAAAGAGACCCAGTACTTC.

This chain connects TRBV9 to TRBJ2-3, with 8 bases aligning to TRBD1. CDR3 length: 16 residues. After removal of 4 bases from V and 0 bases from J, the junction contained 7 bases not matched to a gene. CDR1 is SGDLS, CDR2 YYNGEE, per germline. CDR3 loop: CASSKMTGASTDTQYF. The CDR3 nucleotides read TGTGCCAGCAGCAAAATGACAGGGGCGAGCACAGATACGCAGTATTTT.

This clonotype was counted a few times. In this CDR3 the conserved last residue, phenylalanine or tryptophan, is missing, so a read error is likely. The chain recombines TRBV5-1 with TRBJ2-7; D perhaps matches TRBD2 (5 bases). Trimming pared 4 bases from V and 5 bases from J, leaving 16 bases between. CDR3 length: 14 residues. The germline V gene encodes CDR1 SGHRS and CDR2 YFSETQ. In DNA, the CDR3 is TGCGCCAGCAGCCATCCCGGACTTCCCCACGAGCAGTACAAC. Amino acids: CASSHPGLPHEQYN.

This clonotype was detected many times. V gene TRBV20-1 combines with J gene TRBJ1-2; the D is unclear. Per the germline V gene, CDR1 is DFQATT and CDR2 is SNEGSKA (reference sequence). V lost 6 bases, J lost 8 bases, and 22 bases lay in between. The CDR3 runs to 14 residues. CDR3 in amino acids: CSAPGRAAAGGYTF. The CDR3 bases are TGCAGTGCCCCCGGGCGGGCTGCGGCTGGCGGCTACACCTTC.

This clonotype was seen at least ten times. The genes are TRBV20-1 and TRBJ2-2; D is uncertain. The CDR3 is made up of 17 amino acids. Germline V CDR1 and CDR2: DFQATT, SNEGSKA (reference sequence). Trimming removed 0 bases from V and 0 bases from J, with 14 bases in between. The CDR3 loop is CSARDVPVVSNTGELFF. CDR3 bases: TGCAGTGCTAGAGATGTCCCGGTGGTGTCGAACACCGGGGAGCTGTTTTTT.

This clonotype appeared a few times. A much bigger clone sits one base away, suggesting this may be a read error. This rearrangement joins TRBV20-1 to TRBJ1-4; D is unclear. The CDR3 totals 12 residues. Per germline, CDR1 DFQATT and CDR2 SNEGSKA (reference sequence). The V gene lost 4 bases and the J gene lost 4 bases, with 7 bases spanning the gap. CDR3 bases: TGCAGTGCTAAACAACTTAATGAAAAACTGTTTTTT. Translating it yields CSAKQLNEKLFF.

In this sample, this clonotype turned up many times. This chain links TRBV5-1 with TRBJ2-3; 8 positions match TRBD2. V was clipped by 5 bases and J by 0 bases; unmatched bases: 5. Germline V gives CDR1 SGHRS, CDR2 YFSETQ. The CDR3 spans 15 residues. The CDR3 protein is CASSQLAESTDTQYF. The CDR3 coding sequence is TGCGCCAGCAGTCAACTAGCGGAGAGCACAGATACGCAGTATTTT.

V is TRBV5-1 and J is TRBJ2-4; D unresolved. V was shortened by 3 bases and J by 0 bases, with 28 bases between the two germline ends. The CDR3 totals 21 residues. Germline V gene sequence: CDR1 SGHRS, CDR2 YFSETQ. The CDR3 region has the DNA TGCGCCAGCAGCTCCCTCCCGGTACGTGAACCCTCTACCATAGCCAAAAACATTCAGTACTTC. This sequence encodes CASSSLPVREPSTIAKNIQYF.

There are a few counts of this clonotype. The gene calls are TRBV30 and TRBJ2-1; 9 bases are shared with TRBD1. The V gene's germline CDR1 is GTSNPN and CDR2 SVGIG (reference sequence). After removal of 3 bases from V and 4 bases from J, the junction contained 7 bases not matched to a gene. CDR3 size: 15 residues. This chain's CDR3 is CAWSRGTGPYNEQFF. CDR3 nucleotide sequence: TGTGCCTGGAGCCGGGGGACAGGGCCTTACAATGAGCAGTTCTTC.

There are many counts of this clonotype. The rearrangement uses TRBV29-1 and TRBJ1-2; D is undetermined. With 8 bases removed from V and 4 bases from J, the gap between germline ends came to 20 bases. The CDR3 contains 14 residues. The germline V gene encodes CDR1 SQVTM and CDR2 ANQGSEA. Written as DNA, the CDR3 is TGCAGCTACAAGAAAGGGTACGGAAGCTATGGCTACACCTTC. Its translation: CSYKKGYGSYGYTF.

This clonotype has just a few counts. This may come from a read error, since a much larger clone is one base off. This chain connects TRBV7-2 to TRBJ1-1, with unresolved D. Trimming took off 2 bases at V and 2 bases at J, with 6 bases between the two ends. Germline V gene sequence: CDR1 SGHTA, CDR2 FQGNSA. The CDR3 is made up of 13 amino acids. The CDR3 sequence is CASSLNGNTEAFF. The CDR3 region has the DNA TGTGCCAGCAGCTTAAACGGCAACACTGAAGCTTTCTTT. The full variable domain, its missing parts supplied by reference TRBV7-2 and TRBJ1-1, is GAGVSQSPSNKVTEKGKDVELRCDPISGHTALYWYRQSLGQGLEFLIYFQGNSAPDKSGLPSDRFSAERTGGSVSTLTIQRTQQEDSAVYLCASSLNGNTEAFFGQGTRLTVV.